These 17 T cell receptor beta chains share one sample of origin, sequenced in a study of radiotherapy plus CTLA-4 blockade in lung cancer. The repertoire was sequenced with immunoSEQ multiplex PCR; TCRdb's copy has only in-frame clones and lacks some. Of more than 95,000 clones in the sample, approximately 74% were seen once. The specimen comprised peripheral blood, sampled from a patient treated with radiotherapy plus ipilimumab. These receptors were taken from a human donor with non-small cell lung cancer who had a partial response to radiotherapy plus ipilimumab. Some clones in this sample may be carry-over from other donors' samples.

This clone was seen a handful of times. The chain couples TRBV7-8 to TRBJ2-3; tentatively, D is TRBD1 (5 bases). The CDR3 is 16 amino acids. Trimming shortened V by 4 bases and J by 5 bases, and 19 bases separated the two germline ends. Germline lookup yields CDR1 SGHVS and CDR2 FQNEAQ. CDR3 bases: TGTGCCAGCAGCTCGATCGGACGTGGGGCAGGAGATACGCAGTATTTT. As protein: CASSSIGRGAGDTQYF. The whole variable domain, filled in from reference TRBV7-8 and TRBJ2-3, reads GAGVSQSPRYKVAKRGQDVALRCDPISGHVSLFWYQQALGQGPEFLTYFQNEAQLDKSGLPSDRFFAERPEGSVSTLKIQRTQQEDSAVYLCASSSIGRGAGDTQYFGPGTRLTVL.

The V gene is TRBV5-1, the J gene TRBJ1-1, with 9 bases that match TRBD1. CDR1 SGHRS and CDR2 YFSETQ come from the germline V gene. Trimming took 6 bases from V and 8 from J; bases not matched to a gene: 5. This CDR3 is built from 12 residues. CDR3 coding DNA: TGCGCCAGCACCGGACAGGGGTTCGAAGCTTTCTTT. It yields the protein CASTGQGFEAFF.

The genes are TRBV19 and TRBJ1-1, with TRBD1 matching over 7 bases. The length of the CDR3 is 13 residues. CDR1 and CDR2 (germline): LNHDA, SQIVND (reference sequence). Losses at the gene ends were 3 bases for V and 4 bases for J; bases not matched to a gene: 2. CDR3 protein: CASSINRGTEAFF. The CDR3 bases are TGTGCCAGTAGTATTAACAGGGGCACTGAAGCTTTCTTT.

DNA of the CDR3: TGTGCCAGCAGTGAAGGGTGGACTAGCGGGGAGTTCTTC. Amino acids: CASSEGWTSGEFF. The chain has TRBV2 and TRBJ2-1; the match to TRBD2 covers 12 bases. The CDR3 extends over 13 amino acids. With V trimmed by 1 base and J by 14 bases, 3 bases remained unmatched. The germline V gene encodes CDR1 SNHLY and CDR2 FYNNEI.

V and J are TRBV7-9 and TRBJ1-2; 9 bases agree with TRBD1. Germline CDR1 is SEHNR and CDR2 is FQNEAQ (reference sequence). V trimming: 5 bases; J trimming: 8 bases; junction bases outside the gene matches: 3. The CDR3 is 12 amino acids. The CDR3 bases are TGTGCCAGCAGCCAACAGGGGGCCGGCTACACCTTC. It yields the protein CASSQQGAGYTF.

This chain connects TRBV4-1 to TRBJ2-7; TRBD1 agrees at 9 bases. Germline values: CDR1 MGHRA, CDR2 YSYEKL. Germline trimming cut 4 bases from V and 0 bases from J; bases unmatched to any gene: 10. This CDR3 has 17 residues. The CDR3 region is CASSRELGTGYSYEQYF. CDR3 bases: TGCGCCAGCAGCCGGGAGCTCGGGACAGGGTACTCCTACGAGCAGTACTTC.

This rearrangement joins TRBV4-3 to TRBJ1-5; 11 bases fit TRBD1. CDR3 length: 15 amino acids. With 0 bases clipped from V and 9 bases from J, the junction kept 4 bases outside the gene matches. In germline, CDR1 is LGHNA, CDR2 YSLEER. CDR3 region: CASSQDGQGARPQHF. The DNA of the CDR3 is TGCGCCAGCAGCCAAGATGGACAGGGGGCTAGGCCCCAGCATTTT.

Written as DNA, the CDR3 is TGTGCCAGCAGCTTAATCGGGGTCCAAGAGACCCAGTACTTC. Translated, it gives CASSLIGVQETQYF. The chain carries TRBV5-4 and TRBJ2-5; D is perhaps TRBD2 (5 bases). This CDR3 has 14 amino acids. Per germline, CDR1 SGHNT and CDR2 YYREEE (reference sequence). The V end was cut by 2 bases, the J end by 1 base, with 9 bases between.

This clone was seen a handful of times. The chain carries TRBV10-1 and TRBJ2-2; D uncertain. The length of the CDR3 is 14 residues. With 3 bases removed from V and 3 bases from J, the gap between germline ends came to 8 bases. Looked up from germline, CDR1 is WNHNN and CDR2 is SYGVQD (reference sequence). The CDR3 bases are TGCGCCAGCAGTGAACAACACGACACCGGGGAGCTGTTTTTT. Encoded protein: CASSEQHDTGELFF.

This chain joins TRBV2 and TRBJ1-6; possible D gene TRBD1, 5 bases. The V and J ends lost 6 bases and 0 bases respectively, with 9 bases between them. The CDR3 sequence is 15 residues long. The germline CDR1 and CDR2 sequences are SNHLY and FYNNEI. CDR3 loop: CASRRQNSYNSPLHF. For the CDR3, the DNA is TGTGCCAGCAGACGACAGAACTCCTATAATTCACCCCTCCACTTT. The full variable domain, its missing parts supplied by reference TRBV2 and TRBJ1-6, is EPEVTQTPSHQVTQMGQEVILRCVPISNHLYFYWYRQILGQKVEFLVSFYNNEISEKSEIFDDQFSVERPDGSNFTLKIRSTKLEDSAMYFCASRRQNSYNSPLHFGNGTRLTVT.

There are a few counts of this clone. In the same sample, other DNA sequences code for this CDR3. The V gene is TRBV11-2, the J gene TRBJ2-3; D perhaps matches TRBD2 (5 bases). Germline CDR1 SGHAT, CDR2 FQNNGV. The CDR3 covers 16 residues. V lost 5 bases, J lost 0 bases, and 15 bases lay in between. The CDR3 DNA follows: TGTGCCAGCAGCCCCCTTGGTTCGGGGAGCACAGATACGCAGTATTTT. Translation gives CASSPLGSGSTDTQYF.

The chain links TRBV23-1 to TRBJ1-2; 8 bases map to TRBD1. TRBV23-1 is flagged as an ORF with uncertain function. The CDR3 is 16 amino acids. V shed 3 bases, J shed 4 bases, and the junction held 10 bases outside the gene matches. The CDR3 coding sequence is TGCGCCAGCAGTCACAAACTCCCAGGGGGCCTCTATGGCTACACCTTC. Translation gives CASSHKLPGGLYGYTF.

V and J are TRBV5-4 and TRBJ2-5; TRBD1 matches at 8 bases. Per germline, CDR1 SGHNT and CDR2 YYREEE (reference sequence). CDR3 length: 14 amino acids. V lost 4 bases to trimming and J lost 5 bases; unmatched junction nucleotides: 7. This CDR3 is CASSPTTGGETQYF. CDR3 bases: TGTGCCAGCAGCCCGACCACAGGGGGGGAGACCCAGTACTTC.

The chain is built from TRBV10-3 and TRBJ2-7; TRBD1 aligns across 8 bases. V lost 11 bases to trimming and J lost 4 bases; unmatched junction nucleotides: 10. The V gene's germline CDR1 is ENHRY and CDR2 SYGVKD. This CDR3 contains 13 residues. The CDR3 spells CAAAGTGAYEQYF. The CDR3 DNA is TGTGCCGCTGCCGGGACAGGCGCTTACGAGCAGTACTTC.

The genes are TRBV27 and TRBJ2-6; D uncertain. With 4 bases removed from V and 4 bases from J, the gap between germline ends came to 8 bases. The CDR3 is 14 residues long. Germline V gene data show CDR1 as MNHEY and CDR2 as SMNVEV (reference sequence). CDR3: CASSSGGGANVLTF. The CDR3 DNA reads TGTGCCAGCAGTTCGGGTGGCGGGGCCAACGTCCTGACTTTC.

This clone has only one observation. V gene TRBV30 combines with J gene TRBJ1-2, with 9 nucleotides matching TRBD1. This CDR3 has 14 amino acids. V shed 4 bases, J shed 6 bases, and the junction held 9 bases outside the gene matches. The germline gives CDR1 GTSNPN, CDR2 SVGIG (reference sequence). DNA for the CDR3: TGTGCCTGGAATTTACAGGGGGCGTTGGATGGCTACACCTTC. As protein: CAWNLQGALDGYTF.

The chain combines TRBV11-2 with TRBJ2-7, with 9 bases aligning to TRBD1. The V segment lost 4 bases and the J segment 1 base; nucleotides outside the gene matches: 2. The germline gives CDR1 SGHAT, CDR2 FQNNGV. CDR3 size: 14 residues. The CDR3: CASSWDRVSYEQYF. The CDR3 nucleotides are TGTGCCAGCAGCTGGGACAGGGTTTCCTACGAGCAGTACTTC.